These T cell receptor beta chains were read from a single sample in a study of OX40 agonist ivuxolimab in advanced cancers. Some clones are missing from TCRdb's copy, which holds only in-frame ones; the method was immunoSEQ multiplex PCR. The repertoire has 25,000 to 40,000 clones, roughly 84% of them found once; the top ten carry roughly a fifth. Sequencing was performed on CD4+ or CD8+ T cells sorted from blood, taken in a trial of the OX40 agonist ivuxolimab. These TCRs come from an adult with an advanced solid tumor such as melanoma, head and neck, liver or kidney cancer. Each CDR3 is given with its conserved first and last residue. Each record gives: J gene, clone size, V gene, D gene, CDR3 protein, CDR3 DNA. A D gene is named only where the DNA matches it firmly. Size values are once, few and many counts, or a class for expanded clones, and some rows have none.

>TRBJ1-5|.|TRBV7-2|.
CASSLGRAGNQPQHF
TGTGCCAGCAGCTTGGGAAGGGCTGGCAATCAGCCCCAGCATTTT
>TRBJ2-5|.|TRBV6-1|TRBD2
CASSETAGGLETQYF
TGTGCCAGCAGCGAAACAGCGGGAGGGCTGGAGACCCAGTACTTC
>TRBJ2-2|once|TRBV4-1|TRBD2
CASSQPGYPGGFSEGELFF
TGCGCCAGCAGCCAACCAGGGTACCCCGGGGGGTTTAGCGAGGGGGAGCTGTTTTTT
>TRBJ2-3|.|TRBV9|TRBD2
CASSVNLAGGPPDTQYF
TGTGCCAGCAGCGTAAATCTAGCGGGGGGGCCCCCAGATACGCAGTATTTT
>TRBJ1-6|.|TRBV28|TRBD1
CASSIRQGGNSPLHF
TGTGCCAGCAGCATTCGACAGGGTGGGAATTCACCCCTCCACTTT
>TRBJ2-6|few|TRBV6-4|TRBD1
CASSGTGSGGANVLTF
TGTGCCAGCAGCGGGACAGGGTCTGGTGGGGCCAACGTCCTGACTTTC
>TRBJ2-5|.|TRBV7-2|.
CASSQNFQETQYF
TGTGCCAGCAGCCAGAACTTCCAAGAGACCCAGTACTTC
>TRBJ1-2|.|TRBV28|.
CASSLEGGAGYTF
TGTGCCAGCAGTTTGGAAGGGGGAGCTGGCTACACCTTC
>TRBJ2-1|.|TRBV7-9|.
CASSSRDSGYEQFF
TGTGCCAGCAGCTCCCGGGATAGCGGCTATGAGCAGTTCTTC
>TRBJ2-7|few|TRBV7-3|.
CASSYGDEQYF
TGTGCCAGCAGCTATGGCGACGAGCAGTACTTC
>TRBJ2-7|.|TRBV27|.
CASRTKGYEQYF
TGTGCCAGCAGGACAAAAGGCTACGAGCAGTACTTC
>TRBJ1-1|once|TRBV7-8|.
CASSLGRKNTEAFF
TGTGCCAGCAGCTTAGGGAGGAAGAACACTGAAGCTTTCTTT
>TRBJ2-7|.|TRBV4-1|.
CASSQVGGSSYEQYF
TGCGCCAGCAGCCAAGTAGGCGGAAGCTCCTACGAGCAGTACTTC
>TRBJ1-1|.|TRBV25-1|.
CASSELGEYDEAFF
TGTGCCAGCAGTGAATTAGGGGAGTACGATGAAGCTTTCTTT
>TRBJ2-7|medium-sized|TRBV28|TRBD1
CASRLTGGYEQYF
TGTGCCAGCAGACTAACAGGGGGCTACGAGCAGTACTTC
>TRBJ2-7|.|TRBV7-9|TRBD1
CASSPRGTGAHEQYF
TGTGCCAGCAGCCCGCGCGGGACAGGGGCCCACGAGCAGTACTTC
>TRBJ2-2|.|TRBV30|.
CAWSVQHTGELFF
TGTGCCTGGAGTGTACAACACACCGGGGAGCTGTTTTTT
>TRBJ2-7|.|TRBV11-2|.
CASSSMEDEQYF
TGTGCCAGCAGCTCGATGGAGGACGAGCAGTACTTC
>TRBJ2-3|.|TRBV13|TRBD2
CASSHPSGRGPDTQYF
TGTGCCAGCAGCCACCCTAGCGGGAGGGGGCCAGATACGCAGTATTTT
>TRBJ1-2|.|TRBV27|TRBD1
CASRVGQSNYGYTF
TGTGCCAGCAGGGTGGGACAGTCTAACTATGGCTACACCTTC
>TRBJ1-5|.|TRBV28|.
CASSFGGGSNQPQHF
TGTGCCAGCAGTTTCGGGGGGGGGAGCAATCAGCCCCAGCATTTT
>TRBJ1-5|few|TRBV28|TRBD1
CASSSRTGGNQPQHF
TGTGCCAGCAGTTCGCGGACAGGGGGCAATCAGCCCCAGCATTTT
>TRBJ2-7|.|TRBV27|.
CASSLLTKQGPYEQYF
TGTGCCAGCAGTTTATTAACTAAACAGGGTCCCTACGAGCAGTACTTC
>TRBJ2-7|medium-sized|TRBV5-1|.
CASRSGWEQYF
TGCGCCAGCAGATCAGGGTGGGAGCAGTACTTC
>TRBJ2-7|.|TRBV28|TRBD1
CASSSFRDRAYEQYF
TGTGCCAGCAGTTCCTTCCGGGACAGGGCTTACGAGCAGTACTTC
>TRBJ2-7|.|TRBV5-1|.
CASSFGGTNEQYF
TGCGCCAGCAGCTTTGGGGGGACAAACGAGCAGTACTTC
>TRBJ2-7|.|TRBV6-5|.
CASSYGAASYEQYF
TGTGCCAGCAGTTACGGGGCGGCCTCCTACGAGCAGTACTTC
>TRBJ1-3|.|TRBV5-4|.
CASSLQGASGNTIYF
TGTGCCAGCAGCTTGCAAGGAGCCTCTGGAAACACCATATATTTT
>TRBJ2-1|once|TRBV7-9|TRBD2
CASSLRLASSYNEQFF
TGTGCCAGCAGCTTAAGACTAGCCAGCTCCTACAATGAGCAGTTCTTC
>TRBJ2-7|.|TRBV6-1|TRBD2
CASSLLAGESEQYF
TGTGCCAGCAGCCTACTAGCGGGAGAGTCCGAGCAGTACTTC
>TRBJ2-6|.|TRBV7-8|TRBD1
CASSAWDRPSSGANVLTF
TGTGCCAGCAGCGCCTGGGACAGACCAAGCTCTGGGGCCAACGTCCTGACTTTC
>TRBJ1-2|.|TRBV6-1|.
CASLGQNYGYTF
TGTGCCAGCCTAGGTCAGAACTATGGCTACACCTTC
>TRBJ2-7|.|TRBV5-1|.
CASSLAGNTYEQYF
TGCGCCAGCAGCTTGGCAGGGAACACCTACGAGCAGTACTTC
>TRBJ2-2|.|TRBV10-3|TRBD1
CAISEGRQGADTGELFF
TGTGCCATCAGTGAGGGAAGACAGGGGGCTGACACCGGGGAGCTGTTTTTT
>TRBJ2-3|.|TRBV27|.
CASSHSGDTQYF
TGTGCCAGCAGCCACTCTGGGGATACGCAGTATTTT
>TRBJ2-7|.|TRBV7-9|TRBD1
CASSPPRQGIDEQYF
TGTGCCAGCAGCCCCCCCCGACAGGGGATCGACGAGCAGTACTTC
>TRBJ2-1|.|TRBV28|TRBD1
CASSPDRGTYNEQFF
TGTGCCAGCAGTCCGGACAGGGGCACGTACAATGAGCAGTTCTTC
>TRBJ1-1|.|TRBV6-5|.
CASMGGRRNTEAFF
TGTGCCAGCATGGGAGGGCGGCGGAACACTGAAGCTTTCTTT
>TRBJ2-7|.|TRBV6-1|.
CASSFRRSSYEQYF
TGTGCCAGCAGCTTCAGGAGGAGCTCCTACGAGCAGTACTTC
>TRBJ1-1|.|TRBV6-1|.
CAGGASFEAFF
TGTGCCGGGGGGGCGTCTTTCGAAGCTTTCTTT
>TRBJ1-5|.|TRBV19|.
CASSIVGEMSNQPQHF
TGTGCCAGTAGTATAGTTGGGGAGATGAGCAATCAGCCCCAGCATTTT
>TRBJ1-1|.|TRBV5-1|.
CASSLEHKEAFF
TGCGCCAGCAGCTTGGAACATAAAGAAGCTTTCTTT
>TRBJ1-2|.|TRBV6-5|.
CASSYSEGWGLGGYTF
TGTGCCAGCAGTTACTCAGAGGGATGGGGCTTGGGTGGCTACACCTTC